The sequence of this T cell receptor (beta chain) was determined in a study of control samples from healthy donors and cancer patients. Some clones are missing from TCRdb's copy, which holds only in-frame ones; the method was immunoSEQ multiplex PCR. The sample includes some 130,000 clones, roughly nine tenths seen only once; the top ten take 6% to 9.5%. The V and J ends lost 5 bases and 2 bases respectively, with 13 bases between them. The CDR3 spans 15 residues. CDR1 SGHTA and CDR2 FQGNSA come from the germline V gene. The chain uses TRBV7-2 and TRBJ1-3, with TRBD1 as a possible D gene (6 bases). Sequences were obtained from PBMCs. The clonotype originates from a man in his forties or fifties with head and neck cancer. The CDR3 nucleotides are TGTGCCAGCAGCCCACAGGGCCTAGCTGGAAACACCATATATTTT. It encodes CASSPQGLAGNTIYF.